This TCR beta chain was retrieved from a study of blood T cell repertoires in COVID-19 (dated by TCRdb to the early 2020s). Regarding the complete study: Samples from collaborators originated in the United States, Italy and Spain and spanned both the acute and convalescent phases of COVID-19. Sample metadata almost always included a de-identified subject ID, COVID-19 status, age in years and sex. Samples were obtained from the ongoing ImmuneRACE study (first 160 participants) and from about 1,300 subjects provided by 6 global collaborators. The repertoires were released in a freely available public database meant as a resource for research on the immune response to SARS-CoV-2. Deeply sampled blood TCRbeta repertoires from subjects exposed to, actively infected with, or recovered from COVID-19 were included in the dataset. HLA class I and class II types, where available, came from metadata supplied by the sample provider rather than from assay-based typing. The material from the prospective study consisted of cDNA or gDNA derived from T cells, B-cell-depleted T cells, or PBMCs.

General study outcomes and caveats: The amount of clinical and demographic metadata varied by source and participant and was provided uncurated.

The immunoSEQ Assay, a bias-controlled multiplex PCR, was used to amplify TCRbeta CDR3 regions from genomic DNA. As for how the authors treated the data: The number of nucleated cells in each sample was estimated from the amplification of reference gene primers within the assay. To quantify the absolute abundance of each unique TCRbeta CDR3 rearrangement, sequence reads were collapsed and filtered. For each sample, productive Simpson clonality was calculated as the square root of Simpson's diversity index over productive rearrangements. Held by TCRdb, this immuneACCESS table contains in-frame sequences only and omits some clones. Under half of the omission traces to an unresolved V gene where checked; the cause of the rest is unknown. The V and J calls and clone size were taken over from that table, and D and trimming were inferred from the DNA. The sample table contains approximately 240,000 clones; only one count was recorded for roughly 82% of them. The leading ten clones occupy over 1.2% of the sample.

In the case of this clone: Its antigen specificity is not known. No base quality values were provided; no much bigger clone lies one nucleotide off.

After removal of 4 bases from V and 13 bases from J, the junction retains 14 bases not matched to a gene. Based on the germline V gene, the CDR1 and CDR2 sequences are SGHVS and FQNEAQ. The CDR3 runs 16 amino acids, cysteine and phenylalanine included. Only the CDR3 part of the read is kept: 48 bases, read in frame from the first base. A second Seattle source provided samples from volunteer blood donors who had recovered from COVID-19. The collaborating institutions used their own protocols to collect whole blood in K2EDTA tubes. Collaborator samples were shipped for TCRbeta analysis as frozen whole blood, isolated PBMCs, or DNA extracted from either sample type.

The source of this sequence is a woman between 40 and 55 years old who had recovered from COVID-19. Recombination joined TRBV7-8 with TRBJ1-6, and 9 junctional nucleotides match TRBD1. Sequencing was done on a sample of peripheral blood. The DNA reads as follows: TGTGCCAGCAGCTATCCAGGGGGGACAGGGTTGTTGCCCCTCCACTTT. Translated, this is CASSYPGGTGLLPLHF.